This TCR beta chain derives from a study of STAT5B mutations in CD4+ large granular lymphocyte leukemia. V lost 1 base, J lost 3 bases, and 6 bases lay in between. The V gene's germline CDR1 is KGHSH and CDR2 LQKENI. This CDR3 contains 13 residues. Original analysis: Lowest detectable productive clonotype frequency was 2.59 x 10-5. This table comes from immunoSEQ multiplex PCR, and its TCRdb copy is limited to in-frame clones, with some not included. For V, J and clone size, that table is used; D and trimming come from the DNA. The profile covers 30,000 to 40,000 clones, with approximately 82% appearing a single time and around 7% taken by the ten largest. With regard to this clone: Its antigen is unknown.

Overall study findings and caveats: TRBV06-family usage was enriched in top patient clones (8/27) versus controls (2/35). Patient CD4-sorted repertoires looked more clonal than healthy CD4+ repertoires, even without putative leukemic clones.

Source material: CD4+ T cells from blood buffy coats. The gene calls are TRBV18 and TRBJ2-5; D gene ambiguous. The sequence came from a human donor in good health. CDR3: CASSPLLEETQYF. In DNA, the CDR3 is TGTGCCAGCTCACCACTATTGGAAGAGACCCAGTACTTC.